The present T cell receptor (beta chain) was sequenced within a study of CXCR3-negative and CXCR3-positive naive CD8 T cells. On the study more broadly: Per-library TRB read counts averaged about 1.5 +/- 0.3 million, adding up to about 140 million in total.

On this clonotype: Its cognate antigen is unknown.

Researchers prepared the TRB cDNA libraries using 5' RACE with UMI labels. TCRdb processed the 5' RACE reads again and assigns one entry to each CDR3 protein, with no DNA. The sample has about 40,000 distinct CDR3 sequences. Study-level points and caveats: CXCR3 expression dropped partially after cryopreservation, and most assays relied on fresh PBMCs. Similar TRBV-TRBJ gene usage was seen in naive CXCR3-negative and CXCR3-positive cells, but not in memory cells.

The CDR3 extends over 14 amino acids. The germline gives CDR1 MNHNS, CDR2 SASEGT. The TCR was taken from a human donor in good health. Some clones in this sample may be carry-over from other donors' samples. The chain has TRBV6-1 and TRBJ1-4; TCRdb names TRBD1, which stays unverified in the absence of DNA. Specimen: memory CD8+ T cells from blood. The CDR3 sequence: CASSLGRTPEKLFF.